Below are 23 T cell receptor beta chains sequenced from a single sample in a study of blood T cell repertoires in COVID-19. Assay used: immunoSEQ multiplex PCR; TCRdb lists only in-frame clones, some missing. Here the sample spans about 230,000 clones, about 80% being singletons. The sample comprised peripheral blood. The receptors come from a man aged 50 to 60 with active or convalescent COVID-19.

Points on this clone: The germline gene is not matched at one end of the junction; a read error may be the cause. This chain links TRBV12-3 or TRBV12-4 with TRBJ1-2; TRBD1 might be the D (5 bases). CDR3 length equals 13 residues. The CDR3 DNA reads TGTGCCAGCAGCTTAGACAGTGTCTATGGCTACACCTTC. Protein sequence: CASSLDSVYGYTF.

This chain connects TRBV3-1 (or the pseudogene TRBV3-2) to TRBJ1-6, with 7 bases lining up with TRBD1. The CDR3 runs 17 residues. V was pared by 1 base and J by 4 bases, with 7 bases of the junction left unmatched. Germline CDR1 and CDR2: LGHDT and YNNKEL (reference sequence). CDR3: CASSQVGGQAYNSPLHF. The CDR3 DNA is TGTGCCAGCAGCCAAGTAGGAGGACAGGCTTATAATTCACCCCTCCACTTT.

The chain has TRBV2 and TRBJ2-5; 12 nucleotides line up with TRBD2. With V trimmed by 2 bases and J by 5 bases, 6 bases remained unmatched. The CDR3 is 16 amino acids. CDR1 is SNHLY, CDR2 FYNNEI, per germline. CDR3 DNA: TGTGCCAGCAGTGAAAGCCGCCTAGCGGGGGGGGAGACCCAGTACTTC. Translated: CASSESRLAGGETQYF.

The genes are TRBV28 and TRBJ1-2; D not certain. Germline V gene lookup returns CDR1 MDHEN and CDR2 SYDVKM. CDR3 length: 12 residues. V lost 5 bases and J lost 0, with 4 bases in between. Written as DNA, the CDR3 is TGTGCCAGCAGTCCTCCTAACTATGGCTACACCTTC. It specifies CASSPPNYGYTF.

The chain combines TRBV5-1 with TRBJ1-1; no definite D call. CDR3 length equals 15 residues. The V end was cut by 4 bases, the J end by 7 bases, with 20 bases between. Germline lookup yields CDR1 SGHRS and CDR2 YFSETQ. CDR3 in amino acids: CASSLRDPERDEAFF. In DNA form, the CDR3 reads TGCGCCAGCAGCCTCCGGGATCCGGAGCGGGATGAAGCTTTCTTT.

The chain carries TRBV7-2 and TRBJ2-1, with a weak D call TRBD1 (6 bases). The CDR3 loop spans 15 amino acids. Trimming removed 4 bases from V and 6 bases from J, with 16 bases in between. Per germline, CDR1 SGHTA and CDR2 FQGNSA. In nucleotides, the CDR3 is TGTGCCAGCAGCTCAACTCCAGGGGCCGGCAATGAGCAGTTCTTC. Protein product: CASSSTPGAGNEQFF.

This clone is a singleton in its sample. Within the sample, other DNA sequences also encode this same CDR3. V is TRBV7-8 and J is TRBJ2-3; a possible D gene is TRBD2 (6 bases). V lost 0 bases and J 4 bases, leaving 11 bases between the germline ends. Germline CDR1 SGHVS, CDR2 FQNEAQ. The CDR3 covers 15 residues. The DNA for the CDR3 is TGTGCCAGCAGCTTAGCTTCCGGGGGAGCAGATACGCAGTATTTT. The encoded protein is CASSLASGGADTQYF.

This rearrangement joins TRBV4-2 to TRBJ1-1; no clear D gene. CDR3 size: 13 residues. Germline loops: CDR1 LGHNA, CDR2 YNFKEQ. V lost 5 bases and J 0 bases, leaving 7 bases between the germline ends. The DNA for the CDR3 is TGTGCCAGCAGCGCCCAGTTGAACACTGAAGCTTTCTTT. This translates into CASSAQLNTEAFF.

The gene calls are TRBV20-1 and TRBJ2-7, with TRBD2 identical over 10 bases. V was pared by 3 bases and J by 1 base, with 6 bases of the junction left unmatched. CDR3 length: 15 amino acids. Per the germline V gene, CDR1 is DFQATT and CDR2 is SNEGSKA (reference sequence). This CDR3 is CSASGSGGISYEQYF. CDR3 in DNA: TGCAGTGCTAGTGGTAGCGGGGGGATTTCCTACGAGCAGTACTTC.

In its sample, this clone was seen once. The chain has TRBV28 and TRBJ1-4; D unresolved. Germline CDR1 and CDR2: MDHEN and SYDVKM. This CDR3 has 15 residues. V was shortened by 7 bases and J by 6 bases, with 18 bases between the two germline ends. The CDR3 sequence: CASKAGGLTDEKLFF. CDR3 DNA sequence: TGTGCCAGCAAAGCGGGAGGTCTAACAGATGAAAAACTGTTTTTT.

This chain connects TRBV5-6 to TRBJ1-2; 9 bases agree with TRBD1. CDR3 length equals 14 residues. J was trimmed by 4 bases and V by 2 bases; bases with no gene match: 3. Looked up from germline, CDR1 is SGHDT and CDR2 is YYEEEE. CDR3 region: CASSFNRGPYGYTF. CDR3 in DNA: TGTGCCAGCAGCTTTAACAGGGGGCCCTATGGCTACACCTTC.

The chain carries TRBV5-6 and TRBJ1-5; TRBD1 aligns across 8 bases. Germline loops: CDR1 SGHDT, CDR2 YYEEEE. This CDR3 is built from 15 residues. V was pared by 4 bases and J by 4 bases, with 7 bases of the junction left unmatched. The CDR3 sequence is CASSTRDRRNQPQHF. In DNA form, the CDR3 reads TGTGCCAGCAGCACACGGGACAGGCGTAATCAGCCCCAGCATTTT. The complete variable domain, with remaining parts taken from reference TRBV5-6 and TRBJ1-5, reads DAGVTQSPTHLIKTRGQQVTLRCSPKSGHDTVSWYQQALGQGPQFIFQYYEEEERQRGNFPDRFSGHQFPNYSSELNVNALLLGDSALYLCASSTRDRRNQPQHFGDGTRLSIL.

The chain uses TRBV12-3 or TRBV12-4 and TRBJ1-1; D gene unclear. This CDR3 has 11 residues. Trimming cost V 3 bases and J 8 bases, with 7 bases left between them. The CDR3 DNA reads TGTGCCAGCAGTTTTGAGAGAGAAGCTTTCTTT. Protein sequence: CASSFEREAFF.

The chain joins TRBV19 to TRBJ2-1; 9 nucleotides match TRBD2. With 5 bases clipped from V and 6 bases from J, the junction kept 5 bases outside the gene matches. Germline values: CDR1 LNHDA, CDR2 SQIVND (reference sequence). The CDR3 is made up of 14 amino acids. As DNA, the CDR3 is TGTGCCAGTAGTTGGCGGGGGGGCCCCAATGAGCAGTTCTTC. Protein product: CASSWRGGPNEQFF.

The chain has TRBV6-2 or TRBV6-3 and TRBJ1-3, with 7 nucleotides matching TRBD1. V was clipped by 5 bases and J by 2 bases; unmatched bases: 9. The CDR3 is made up of 16 amino acids. Germline-derived CDR1 and CDR2 are MNHEY and SVGEGT. The DNA for the CDR3 is TGTGCCAGCAGTCCGCGACAGGGCCGGGCTGGAAACACCATATATTTT. Protein sequence: CASSPRQGRAGNTIYF.

This clone was found a few times. J is TRBJ1-1 and V is TRBV25-1, with D unresolved. The V end was cut by 0 bases, the J end by 11 bases, with 10 bases between. The germline gives CDR1 MGHDK, CDR2 SYGVNS. The CDR3 spans 12 residues. DNA of the CDR3: TGTGCCAGCAGTGAATATATCGGGAAGGCTTTCTTT. Its translation is CASSEYIGKAFF.

The rearrangement uses TRBV7-9 and TRBJ2-3; 9 positions agree with TRBD2. Germline V gene lookup returns CDR1 SEHNR and CDR2 FQNEAQ (reference sequence). J lost 7 bases, V lost 1 base, and 9 bases had no gene match. The CDR3 totals 16 residues. The CDR3 here is CASSLVVSSGAHTQYF. CDR3 DNA sequence: TGTGCCAGCAGCTTAGTCGTGTCTAGCGGGGCTCATACGCAGTATTTT. The full variable domain, completed using reference TRBV7-9 and TRBJ2-3, is DTGVSQNPRHKITKRGQNVTFRCDPISEHNRLYWYRQTLGQGPEFLTYFQNEAQLEKSRLLSDRFSAERPKGSFSTLEIQRTEQGDSAMYLCASSLVVSSGAHTQYFGPGTRLTVL.

V gene TRBV2 combines with J gene TRBJ2-1; no firm D call. The V end lost 6 bases, the J end lost 6 bases, and 12 bases lay between the germline ends. The CDR3 is 13 residues long. Germline V gene lookup returns CDR1 SNHLY and CDR2 FYNNEI. The CDR3 DNA is TGTGCCAGCAGGGGCCCGAGCAGCAATGAGCAGTTCTTC. As protein: CASRGPSSNEQFF.

This sequence joins TRBV9 and TRBJ1-3; 7 nucleotides line up with TRBD1. Germline V lookup: CDR1 SGDLS, CDR2 YYNGEE. With 0 bases clipped from V and 4 bases from J, the junction kept 4 bases outside the gene matches. The CDR3 loop spans 15 amino acids. CDR3 in DNA: TGTGCCAGCAGCGTAGCCCCAGGGGGGGGAAACACCATATATTTT. Translated: CASSVAPGGGNTIYF.

The chain couples TRBV19 to TRBJ1-1; D may be TRBD1 (5 bases). The V gene lost 6 bases and the J gene lost 0 bases, with 14 bases spanning the gap. Germline CDR1 LNHDA, CDR2 SQIVND (reference sequence). CDR3 length: 15 residues. CDR3 protein: CASSRVGGMNTEAFF. The CDR3 DNA reads TGTGCCAGTAGCCGAGTGGGGGGGATGAACACTGAAGCTTTCTTT.

The CDR3 loop is CASRMTLTNEKLFF. CDR3 nucleotides: TGTGCCAGCAGGATGACATTGACTAATGAAAAACTGTTTTTT. This chain links TRBV6-5 with TRBJ1-4; D unresolved. From germline, CDR1 is MNHEY and CDR2 SVGAGI. This CDR3 is built from 14 residues. The ends were cut back, 6 bases at V and 2 bases at J, with 10 bases in the middle.

This chain connects TRBV28 to TRBJ1-4; 7 positions agree with TRBD1. Losses at the gene ends were 5 bases for V and 5 bases for J; bases not matched to a gene: 8. Germline V gives CDR1 MDHEN, CDR2 SYDVKM. The CDR3 length is 15 residues. CDR3 sequence: CASSPTTGRNEKLFF. In nucleotides, the CDR3 is TGTGCCAGCAGTCCTACGACAGGGCGGAATGAAAAACTGTTTTTT.

This clone was seen more than once but under ten times. The V gene is TRBV3-1 (or the pseudogene TRBV3-2), the J gene TRBJ2-7; 10 bases are a match to TRBD1. This CDR3 comprises 16 residues. V lost 1 base, J lost 6 bases, and 9 bases stayed unmatched. The germline V gene encodes CDR1 LGHDT and CDR2 YNNKEL (reference sequence). The CDR3 is CASSQVGTGARAEQYF. CDR3 sequence (DNA): TGTGCCAGCAGCCAAGTGGGGACAGGGGCAAGGGCCGAGCAGTACTTC.